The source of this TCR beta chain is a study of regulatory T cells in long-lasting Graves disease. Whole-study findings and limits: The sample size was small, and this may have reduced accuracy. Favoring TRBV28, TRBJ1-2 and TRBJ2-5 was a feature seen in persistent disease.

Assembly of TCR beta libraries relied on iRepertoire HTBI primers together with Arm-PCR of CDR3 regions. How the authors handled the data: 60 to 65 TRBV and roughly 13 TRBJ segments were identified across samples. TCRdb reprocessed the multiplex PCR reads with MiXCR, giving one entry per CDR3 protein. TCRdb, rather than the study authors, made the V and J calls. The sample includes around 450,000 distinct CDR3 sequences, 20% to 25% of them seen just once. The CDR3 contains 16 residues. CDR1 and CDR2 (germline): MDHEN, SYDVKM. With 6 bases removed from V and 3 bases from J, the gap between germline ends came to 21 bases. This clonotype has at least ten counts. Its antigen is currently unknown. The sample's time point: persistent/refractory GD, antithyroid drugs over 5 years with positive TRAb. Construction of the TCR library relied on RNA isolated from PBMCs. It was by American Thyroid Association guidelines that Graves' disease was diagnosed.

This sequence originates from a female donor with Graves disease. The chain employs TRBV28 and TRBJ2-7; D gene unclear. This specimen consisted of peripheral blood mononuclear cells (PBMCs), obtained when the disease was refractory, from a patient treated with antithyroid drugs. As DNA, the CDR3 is TGTGCCAGCAGCCAACCGTGGTCAGTTCGAAACTACGAGCAGTACTTC. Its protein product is CASSQPWSVRNYEQYF.